This entry is about one T cell receptor beta chain. Its specificity is not known. Between the trimmed V and J ends, which lost 5 bases and 0 bases, there was a span of 16 bases. Germline CDR1 is SGHTA and CDR2 is FQGNSA. There are 16 residues in the CDR3. Only in-frame clones appear in the TCRdb table, and some are missing; sequencing was by immunoSEQ multiplex PCR. The sample lists approximately 100,000 clones, approximately 87% occurring once. This entry is derived from a study of T cell responses to AZD1222 COVID-19 vaccine. Study outcomes and limitations: Donors were chiefly white British, with a greater number of females, and clonal diversity was perhaps underestimated. Two AZD1222 doses significantly raised spike-specific TCR breadth and depth over controls.

The sequence came from an adult in good health. The chain is built from TRBV7-2 and TRBJ2-5; D gene uncertain. The material was peripheral blood, obtained on day 0 of AZD1222 vaccination. CDR3: CASSPTTRIHQETQYF. CDR3 DNA sequence: TGTGCCAGCAGCCCAACGACGCGGATACACCAAGAGACCCAGTACTTC.